This TCR beta chain was identified during a study of blood T cell repertoires in COVID-19. The CDR3 extends over 14 amino acids. V lost 5 bases and J lost 2, with 12 bases in between. Germline V lookup: CDR1 SGHVS, CDR2 FQNEAQ. This clone was seen just once. Some clones are missing from TCRdb's copy, which holds only in-frame ones; the method was immunoSEQ multiplex PCR. The table lists about 53,000 clones, 90% of them singletons. The rearrangement uses TRBV7-8 and TRBJ2-5; D remains ambiguous. The sample consisted of peripheral blood. The sequence derives from a human donor in a cohort sampled during active COVID-19. The CDR3 DNA is TGTGCCAGCAGCAAACTACCTATACAAGAGACCCAGTACTTC. This codes for CASSKLPIQETQYF.